A single sample gave rise to the 25 T cell receptor beta chains below, sequenced in a study of blood T cells in healthy people across ages. The authors ran a second PCR of roughly 6 to 12 cycles using a sample-barcoded 5' primer and a J-beta primer mix. TCRdb reprocessed the 5' RACE reads with MiXCR, giving one entry per CDR3 protein. Of more than 1 million distinct CDR3 sequences in the sample, 45% are singletons; the top ten hold 15% to 20%. Sequencing was carried out using blood. These receptors all stem from a woman aged 60-75 years in good health.

This clonotype was seen just once. This chain uses TRBV30 with TRBJ1-1; D is undetermined. CDR1 is GTSNPN, CDR2 SVGIG, per germline (reference sequence). The CDR3 consists of 11 residues. V lost 3 bases and J lost 3, with 5 bases in between. CDR3 amino acids: CAWSRDTEAFF. CDR3 nucleotides: TGTGCCTGGAGCCGGGACACTGAAGCTTTCTTT.

The rearrangement links TRBV4-1 to TRBJ1-2; no firm D call. CDR1 and CDR2 from the germline V gene are MGHRA and YSYEKL. The CDR3 loop spans 15 amino acids. V was shortened by 1 base and J by 4 bases, with 13 bases between the two germline ends. The CDR3 spells CASSQGFDFLYGYTF. CDR3 nucleotide sequence: TGCGCCAGCAGCCAAGGCTTTGACTTTCTCTATGGCTACACCTTC.

The genes are TRBV25-1 and TRBJ2-1; 10 bases align to TRBD2. Germline CDR1 MGHDK, CDR2 SYGVNS. Trimming at V came to 4 bases and at J to 9 bases, leaving 6 bases not matched to a gene. This CDR3 is built from 14 residues. CDR3 region: CASSASSGGGEQFF. The CDR3 nucleotides are TGTGCCAGCAGTGCCTCTAGCGGGGGAGGTGAGCAGTTCTTC.

The chain recombines TRBV10-3 with TRBJ1-4; D is unresolved. Germline lookup yields CDR1 ENHRY and CDR2 SYGVKD. The CDR3 consists of 14 residues. Deletions cut 10 bases from V and 5 bases from J, with 17 bases between. The chain's CDR3 is CATTGAGSNEKLFF. Here the CDR3 DNA reads TGTGCCACAACGGGCGCAGGCTCGAATGAAAAACTGTTTTTT.

This clonotype was detected a few times. CDR3 DNA sequence: TGCAGTGCAGAGACAGGGAGGAGCAATCAGCCCCAGCATTTT. Its protein is CSAETGRSNQPQHF. The rearrangement joins TRBV20-1 to TRBJ1-5, with 7 positions matching TRBD1. CDR3 length: 14 amino acids. After removal of 6 bases from V and 1 base from J, the junction contained 6 bases not matched to a gene. Germline V gene sequence: CDR1 DFQATT, CDR2 SNEGSKA (reference sequence).

This chain joins TRBV20-1 and TRBJ2-5; the match to TRBD2 covers 11 bases. V shed 3 bases, J shed 5 bases, and the junction held 17 bases outside the gene matches. The CDR3 consists of 18 residues. Germline CDR1 DFQATT, CDR2 SNEGSKA (reference sequence). CDR3 coding DNA: TGCAGTGCTAGTGGGACCATTCGTTTAGCGGGAGGGCGGGAGACCCAGTACTTC. This codes for CSASGTIRLAGGRETQYF.

This clonotype has more than one count but fewer than ten. The chain recombines TRBV27 with TRBJ2-1; 15 bases are shared with TRBD2. The CDR3 runs to 16 residues. V trimming: 6 bases; J trimming: 9 bases; junction bases outside the gene matches: 9. From germline, CDR1 is MNHEY and CDR2 SMNVEV (reference sequence). The CDR3 sequence is CASSPGLAGGGGEQFF. The CDR3 bases are TGTGCCAGCAGCCCGGGACTAGCGGGAGGAGGTGGTGAGCAGTTCTTC.

This chain links TRBV6-1 with TRBJ2-7; perhaps TRBD2 as D (5 bases). The V gene lost 8 bases and the J gene lost 2 bases, with 16 bases spanning the gap. CDR1 is MNHNS, CDR2 SASEGT, per germline. The CDR3 contains 14 residues. The CDR3: CASGRTDSAYEQYF. The CDR3 nucleotides are TGTGCCAGCGGCCGCACGGACTCAGCCTACGAGCAGTACTTC.

This chain connects TRBV5-4 to TRBJ2-5; D may be TRBD1 or TRBD2 (5 bases each). The CDR3 contains 16 residues. V was clipped by 4 bases and J by 2 bases, with 18 bases between them. Germline V gene data show CDR1 as SGHNT and CDR2 as YYREEE (reference sequence). CDR3 nucleotide sequence: TGTGCCAGCAGCATCGTAGGGGCGGAGCGGCAAGAGACCCAGTACTTC. This gives the protein CASSIVGAERQETQYF.

The chain links TRBV27 to TRBJ1-5; 9 bases are a match to TRBD1. The V gene's germline CDR1 is MNHEY and CDR2 SMNVEV (reference sequence). The CDR3 loop spans 15 amino acids. V shed 3 bases and J 6 bases; nucleotides not matched to a gene: 6. The CDR3: CASSFTGGLGQPQHF. The CDR3 DNA reads TGTGCCAGCAGTTTTACAGGGGGCCTGGGTCAGCCCCAGCATTTT.

This clonotype was counted a single time. V is TRBV19 and J is TRBJ1-5; D unclear. Germline-derived CDR1 and CDR2 are LNHDA and SQIVND (reference sequence). The ends were cut back, 6 bases at V and 6 bases at J, with 9 bases in the middle. The CDR3 consists of 12 residues. The CDR3 DNA is TGTGCCAGTAGCACCTCGGTTCAGCCCCAGCATTTT. It yields the protein CASSTSVQPQHF.

This chain joins TRBV12-5 and TRBJ2-7, with D perhaps TRBD2 (5 bases). The germline gives CDR1 LGHNT, CDR2 FRNRAP. V was pared by 0 bases and J by 6 bases, with 18 bases between. CDR3 length: 16 amino acids. Written as DNA, the CDR3 is TGTGCTAGTGGTTTGGTAATAGCGCGCCGCTCTGGCGAGCAGTACTTC. This gives the protein CASGLVIARRSGEQYF.

The chain has TRBV29-1 and TRBJ2-3, with 14 bases fitting TRBD2. Per germline, CDR1 SQVTM and CDR2 ANQGSEA. J was trimmed by 3 bases and V by 5 bases; bases with no gene match: 7. This CDR3 contains 16 residues. CDR3 in DNA: TGCAGCGTTAAATCGGGGACTAGCGGGAGAACAGATACGCAGTATTTT. Protein: CSVKSGTSGRTDTQYF.

This clonotype was observed many times. The chain has TRBV4-1 and TRBJ2-5; a possible D gene is TRBD1 (6 bases). Trimming shortened V by 0 bases and J by 1 base, and 18 bases separated the two germline ends. This CDR3 has 18 amino acids. Germline V gives CDR1 MGHRA, CDR2 YSYEKL. This chain's CDR3 is CASSQDAVSGAAQETQYF. CDR3 bases: TGCGCCAGCAGCCAAGATGCGGTTTCAGGGGCCGCCCAAGAGACCCAGTACTTC.

This clonotype was seen at least ten times. The chain joins TRBV12-3 or TRBV12-4 to TRBJ2-5; D is possibly TRBD2 (5 bases). The CDR3 is made up of 13 amino acids. Trimming took off 6 bases at V and 5 bases at J, with 13 bases between the two ends. The CDR3 bases are TGTGCCAGCAGCCTCCGCGGGCGGGAGACCCAGTACTTC. As protein: CASSLRGRETQYF.

V and J are TRBV27 and TRBJ2-7, with TRBD2 matching over 7 bases. The tail of the sequence fits TRBJ2-5 better, so the J call may be wrong. Germline CDR1 and CDR2: MNHEY and SMNVEV (reference sequence). The CDR3 loop spans 16 amino acids. Here the CDR3 reads CASTYSAGAPRETQYF. CDR3 sequence (DNA): TGTGCCAGCACCTATAGTGCGGGAGCCCCAAGAGAGACCCAGTACTTC.

The chain couples TRBV6-2 or TRBV6-3 to TRBJ2-2; D may be TRBD2 (5 bases). The CDR3 loop spans 15 amino acids. V lost 5 bases, J lost 1 base, and 11 bases lay in between. Germline V gives CDR1 MNHEY, CDR2 SVGEGT. CDR3 sequence: CASSHGILNTGELFF. In DNA, the CDR3 is TGTGCCAGCAGTCACGGGATCTTGAACACCGGGGAGCTGTTTTTT.

With regard to this clonotype: A much larger clone lies a single base off, so this may be a read error. The chain has TRBV12-3 or TRBV12-4 and TRBJ1-5; D call uncertain. This CDR3 has 13 amino acids. The V end was cut by 5 bases, the J end by 5 bases, with 10 bases between. CDR3 amino acids: CASSVRGDQPQHF. The CDR3 nucleotides read TGTGCCAGCAGTGTGCGGGGAGATCAGCCCCAGCATTTT.

V usage is TRBV11-3 and J usage is TRBJ2-1, with D perhaps TRBD1 (6 bases). The V gene lost 8 bases and the J gene lost 7 bases, with 12 bases spanning the gap. Germline V gives CDR1 SGHNT, CDR2 YENEEA. This CDR3 contains 12 residues. CDR3 nucleotide sequence: TGTGCCAGCGGGGACACAATAAATGAGCAGTTCTTC. It encodes CASGDTINEQFF.

This chain joins TRBV20-1 and TRBJ2-5; TRBD1 aligns across 7 bases. The germline CDR1 and CDR2 sequences are DFQATT and SNEGSKA (reference sequence). V was clipped by 3 bases and J by 1 base; unmatched bases: 11. This CDR3 is 16 amino acids long. CDR3 residues: CSASRWAGGFQETQYF. CDR3 in DNA: TGCAGTGCTAGTCGTTGGGCAGGGGGTTTCCAAGAGACCCAGTACTTC.

This CDR3 reads CASRSLSAGGSETQYF. Here the CDR3 DNA reads TGCGCCAGCAGATCCCTCTCTGCGGGAGGATCAGAGACCCAGTACTTC. The rearrangement uses TRBV5-1 and TRBJ2-5, with 8 nucleotides matching TRBD2. The CDR3 is 16 residues long. The V and J ends lost 5 bases and 4 bases, in that order; junction bases with no gene match: 13. Germline lookup yields CDR1 SGHRS and CDR2 YFSETQ.

The rearrangement joins TRBV5-5 to TRBJ2-1, with D tentatively TRBD1 or TRBD2 (6 bases each). This CDR3 is built from 15 residues. Trimming took 4 bases from V and 2 from J, leaving 13 bases between them. The germline CDR1 and CDR2 sequences are SGHKS and YYEKEE (reference sequence). The CDR3 bases are TGTGCCAGCAGCCCTCAGGGGAGGACCTACAATGAGCAGTTCTTC. Its translation is CASSPQGRTYNEQFF. Variable domain in full (rest from reference TRBV5-5 and TRBJ2-1): DAGVTQSPTHLIKTRGQQVTLRCSPISGHKSVSWYQQVLGQGPQFIFQYYEKEERGRGNFPDRFSARQFPNYSSELNVNALLLGDSALYLCASSPQGRTYNEQFFGPGTRLTVL.

Only a few counts were recorded for this clonotype. The J gene is TRBJ2-5, the V gene TRBV20-1; TRBD1 matches 10 bases. The J call may be wrong; the DNA end is better matched by TRBJ2-7. CDR3 size: 15 residues. The V gene's germline CDR1 is DFQATT and CDR2 SNEGSKA (reference sequence). CDR3: CSARGDRDRGYEQYF. CDR3 bases: TGCAGTGCTAGAGGAGACCGGGACAGGGGTTACGAGCAGTACTTC.

At least ten counts were recorded for this clonotype. The chain is built from TRBV4-1 and TRBJ2-1; 7 positions agree with TRBD2. Germline lookup yields CDR1 MGHRA and CDR2 YSYEKL. V lost 2 bases and J lost 10; bases outside the gene matches: 5. The CDR3 runs to 13 residues. This CDR3 reads CASSQLSGTEQFF. CDR3 sequence (DNA): TGCGCCAGCAGCCAACTCAGCGGGACCGAGCAGTTCTTC.

This clonotype occurred a few times. The chain has TRBV20-1 and TRBJ2-3; 11 positions match TRBD2. In germline, CDR1 is DFQATT, CDR2 SNEGSKA (reference sequence). Trimming at V came to 2 bases and at J to 6 bases, leaving 16 bases not matched to a gene. This CDR3 has 18 amino acids. In DNA, the CDR3 is TGCAGTGCTAGAAACCCTGGACTAGCGGGCCCGTTGGATGATACGCAGTATTTT. This translates into CSARNPGLAGPLDDTQYF.